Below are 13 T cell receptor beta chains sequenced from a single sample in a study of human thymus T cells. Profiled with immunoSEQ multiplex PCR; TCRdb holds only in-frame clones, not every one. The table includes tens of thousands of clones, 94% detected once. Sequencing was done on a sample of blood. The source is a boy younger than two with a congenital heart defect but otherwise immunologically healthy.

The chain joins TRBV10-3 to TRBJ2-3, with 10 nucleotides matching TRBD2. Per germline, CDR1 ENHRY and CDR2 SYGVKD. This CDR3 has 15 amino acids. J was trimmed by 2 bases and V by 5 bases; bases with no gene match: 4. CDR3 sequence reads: CAISLAGGTTDTQYF. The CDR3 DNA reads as TGTGCCATCAGTTTAGCGGGAGGAACCACAGATACGCAGTATTTT.

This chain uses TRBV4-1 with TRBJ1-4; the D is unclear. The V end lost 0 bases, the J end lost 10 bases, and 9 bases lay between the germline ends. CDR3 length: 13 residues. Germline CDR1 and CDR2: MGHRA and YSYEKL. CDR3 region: CASSQDPLGKLFF. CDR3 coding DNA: TGCGCCAGCAGCCAAGATCCCCTGGGAAAACTGTTTTTT.

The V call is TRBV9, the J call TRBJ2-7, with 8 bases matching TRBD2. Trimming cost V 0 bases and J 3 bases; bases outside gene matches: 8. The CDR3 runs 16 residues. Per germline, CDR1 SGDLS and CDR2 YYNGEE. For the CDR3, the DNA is TGTGCCAGCAGCGTAGCTGGCGGGGGGCCCGACTACGAGCAGTACTTC. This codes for CASSVAGGGPDYEQYF. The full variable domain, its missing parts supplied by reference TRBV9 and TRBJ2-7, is DSGVTQTPKHLITATGQRVTLRCSPRSGDLSVYWYQQSLDQGLQFLIQYYNGEERAKGNILERFSAQQFPDLHSELNLSSLELGDSALYFCASSVAGGGPDYEQYFGPGTRLTVT.

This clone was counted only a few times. CDR3 bases: TGTGCCAGCAGGCTAGCGGGGGGGCCAGATACGCAGTATTTT. This translates into CASRLAGGPDTQYF. This rearrangement joins TRBV7-2 to TRBJ2-3; TRBD2 agrees at 12 bases. V was pared by 6 bases and J by 4 bases, with 2 bases of the junction left unmatched. Per the germline V gene, CDR1 is SGHTA and CDR2 is FQGNSA. The CDR3 sequence is 14 residues long.

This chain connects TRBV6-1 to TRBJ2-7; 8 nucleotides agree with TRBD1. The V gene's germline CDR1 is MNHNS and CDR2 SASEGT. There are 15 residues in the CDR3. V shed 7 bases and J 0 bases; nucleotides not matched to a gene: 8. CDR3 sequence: CASINRDRSSYEQYF. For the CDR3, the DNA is TGTGCCAGCATCAACCGGGACAGGAGCTCCTACGAGCAGTACTTC.

CDR3 region: CASQNPGQGAHEQYF. CDR3 coding DNA: TGTGCCAGCCAGAATCCGGGACAGGGGGCCCACGAGCAGTACTTC. V is TRBV2 and J is TRBJ2-7; 12 nucleotides line up with TRBD1. The CDR3 spans 15 residues. V trimming: 8 bases; J trimming: 5 bases; junction bases outside the gene matches: 10. Germline assignment: CDR1 SNHLY and CDR2 FYNNEI.

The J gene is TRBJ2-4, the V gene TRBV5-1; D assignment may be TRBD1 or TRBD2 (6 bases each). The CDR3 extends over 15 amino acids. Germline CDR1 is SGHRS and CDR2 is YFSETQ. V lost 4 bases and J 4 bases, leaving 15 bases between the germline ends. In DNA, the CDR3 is TGCGCCAGCAGCCGGGAGAGGGGGAAGAAAAACATTCAGTACTTC. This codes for CASSRERGKKNIQYF.

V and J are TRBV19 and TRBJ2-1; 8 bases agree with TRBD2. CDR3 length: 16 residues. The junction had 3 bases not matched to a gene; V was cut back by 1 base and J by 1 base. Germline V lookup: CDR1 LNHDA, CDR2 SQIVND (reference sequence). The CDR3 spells CASSIGQRGSYNEQFF. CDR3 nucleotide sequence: TGTGCCAGTAGTATAGGTCAGCGGGGGTCCTACAATGAGCAGTTCTTC.

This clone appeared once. CDR3 bases: TGTGCCAGCAGCTTATCCCGGGGTGAGCAGTTCTTC. Protein product: CASSLSRGEQFF. V is TRBV7-2 and J is TRBJ2-1, with D maybe TRBD2 (5 bases). V was cut by 2 bases and J by 9 bases, with 8 bases left in between. The CDR3 has 12 amino acids. Looked up from germline, CDR1 is SGHTA and CDR2 is FQGNSA.

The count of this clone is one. As DNA, the CDR3 is TGTGCCAGCTCACCTTTAAGGGGGGAGTACCAAGAGACCCAGTACTTC. This codes for CASSPLRGEYQETQYF. This chain links TRBV18 with TRBJ2-5; D might be TRBD1 or TRBD2, each matching 6 bases. From germline, CDR1 is KGHSH and CDR2 LQKENI. The ends were cut back, 3 bases at V and 0 bases at J, with 14 bases in the middle. The CDR3 is 16 residues long.

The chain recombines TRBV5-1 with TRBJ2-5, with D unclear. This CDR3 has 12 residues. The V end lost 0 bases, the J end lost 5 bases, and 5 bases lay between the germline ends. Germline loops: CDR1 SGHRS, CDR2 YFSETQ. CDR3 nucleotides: TGCGCCAGCAGCTTGGTTGGGGAGACCCAGTACTTC. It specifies CASSLVGETQYF. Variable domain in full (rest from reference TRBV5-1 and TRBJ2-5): KAGVTQTPRYLIKTRGQQVTLSCSPISGHRSVSWYQQTPGQGLQFLFEYFSETQRNKGNFPGRFSGRQFSNSRSEMNVSTLELGDSALYLCASSLVGETQYFGPGTRLLVL.

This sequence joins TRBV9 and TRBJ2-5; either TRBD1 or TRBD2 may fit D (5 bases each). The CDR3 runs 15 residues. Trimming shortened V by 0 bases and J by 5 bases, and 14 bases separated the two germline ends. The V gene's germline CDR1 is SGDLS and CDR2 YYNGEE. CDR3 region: CASSVEGLAGETQYF. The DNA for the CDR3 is TGTGCCAGCAGCGTAGAGGGCCTAGCAGGGGAGACCCAGTACTTC.

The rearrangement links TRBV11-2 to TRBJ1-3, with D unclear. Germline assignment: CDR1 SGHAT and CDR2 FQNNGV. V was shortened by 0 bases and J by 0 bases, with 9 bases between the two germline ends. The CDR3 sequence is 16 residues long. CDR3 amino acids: CASSLEIKPSGNTIYF. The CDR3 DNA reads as TGTGCCAGCAGCTTAGAGATTAAGCCCTCTGGAAACACCATATATTTT.